These 2 T cell receptor beta chains share one sample of origin, sequenced in a study of cytomegalovirus exposure and HLA in healthy donors. Sequencing was performed with immunoSEQ multiplex PCR; in TCRdb, only in-frame clones are kept and a portion is missing. Here the sample spans roughly 52,000 clones, around 90% being singletons. What was sequenced was PBMCs. These receptors were collected from a man between 18 and 35 years old in good health and CMV-seronegative.

The V and J genes are TRBV5-1 and TRBJ1-1; D perhaps matches TRBD1 (5 bases). Germline V gene lookup returns CDR1 SGHRS and CDR2 YFSETQ. The CDR3 spans 14 residues. The V end lost 0 bases, the J end lost 6 bases, and 12 bases lay between the germline ends. CDR3 protein: CASSLAGYRAEAFF. The CDR3 coding sequence is TGCGCCAGCAGCTTGGCAGGGTATCGCGCTGAAGCTTTCTTT.

The J gene is TRBJ2-7, the V gene TRBV2; D gene uncertain. The germline V and J ends were trimmed by 11 bases and 5 bases, with 13 bases remaining between them. Germline V gene data show CDR1 as SNHLY and CDR2 as FYNNEI. This CDR3 contains 11 residues. The CDR3 reads CAGKTLHEQYF. CDR3 DNA: TGTGCCGGAAAGACTCTCCACGAGCAGTACTTC.